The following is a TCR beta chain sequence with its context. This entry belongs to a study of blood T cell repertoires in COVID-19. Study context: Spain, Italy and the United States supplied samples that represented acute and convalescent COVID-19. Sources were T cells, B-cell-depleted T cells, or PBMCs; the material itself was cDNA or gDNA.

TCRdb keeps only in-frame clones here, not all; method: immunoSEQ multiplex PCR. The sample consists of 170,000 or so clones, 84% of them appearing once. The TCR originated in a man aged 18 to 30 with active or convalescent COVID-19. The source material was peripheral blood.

The CDR3 DNA reads as TGTGCCTGGAGTATTAGAAGGGGCGAGACCCAGTACTTC. Protein sequence: CAWSIRRGETQYF. The V call is TRBV30, the J call TRBJ2-5; D perhaps matches TRBD1 (5 bases). The V gene's germline CDR1 is GTSNPN and CDR2 SVGIG (reference sequence). This CDR3 is built from 13 residues. With 2 bases removed from V and 5 bases from J, the gap between germline ends came to 12 bases.